This note documents a single T cell receptor beta chain sequence. CDR1 is LGHDT and CDR2 is YNNKEL in the germline V gene (reference sequence). Unmatched junction bases numbered 4, after V lost 1 base and J lost 7 bases. This CDR3 is built from 15 residues. Method: immunoSEQ multiplex PCR; TCRdb's copy keeps in-frame clones and lacks some. The repertoire consists of some 83,000 clones, with more than 70% occurring once and the leading ten covering 0.47%. This sample is part of a study of blood T cell repertoires in COVID-19. This sequence originates from a man aged 55 to 70 with acute or convalescent COVID-19. Sequenced input: peripheral blood. V and J are TRBV3-1 (or the pseudogene TRBV3-2) and TRBJ1-4, with 9 bases aligning to TRBD1. DNA of the CDR3: TGTGCCAGCAGCCAAGTGACAGGGGGACTTGAAAAACTGTTTTTT. Amino acids: CASSQVTGGLEKLFF.